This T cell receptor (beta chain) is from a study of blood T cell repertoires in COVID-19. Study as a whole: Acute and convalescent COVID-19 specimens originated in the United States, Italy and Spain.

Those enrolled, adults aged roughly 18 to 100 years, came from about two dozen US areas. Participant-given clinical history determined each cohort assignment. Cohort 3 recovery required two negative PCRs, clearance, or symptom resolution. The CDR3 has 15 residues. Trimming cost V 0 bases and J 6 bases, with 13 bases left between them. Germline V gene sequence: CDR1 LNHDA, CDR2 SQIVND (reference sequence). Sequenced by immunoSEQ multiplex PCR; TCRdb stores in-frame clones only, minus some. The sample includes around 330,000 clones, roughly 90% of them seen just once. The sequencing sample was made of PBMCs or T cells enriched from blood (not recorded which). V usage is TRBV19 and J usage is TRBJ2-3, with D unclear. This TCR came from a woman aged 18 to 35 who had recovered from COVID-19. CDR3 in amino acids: CASSIEVERWDTQYF. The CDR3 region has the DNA TGTGCCAGTAGTATAGAGGTAGAGCGATGGGATACGCAGTATTTT.